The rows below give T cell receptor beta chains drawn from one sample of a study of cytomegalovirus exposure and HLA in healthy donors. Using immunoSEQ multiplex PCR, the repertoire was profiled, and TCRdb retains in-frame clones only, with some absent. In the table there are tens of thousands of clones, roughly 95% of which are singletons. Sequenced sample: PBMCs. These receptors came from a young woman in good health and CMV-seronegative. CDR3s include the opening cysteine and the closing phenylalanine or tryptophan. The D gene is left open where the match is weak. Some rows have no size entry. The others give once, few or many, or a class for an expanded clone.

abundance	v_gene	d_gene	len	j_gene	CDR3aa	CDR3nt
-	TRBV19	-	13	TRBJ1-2	CASSMVGDYGYTF	TGTGCCAGTAGTATGGTAGGGGACTATGGCTACACCTTC
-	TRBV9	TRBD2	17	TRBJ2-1	CASSVGGAGGPGNEQFF	TGTGCCAGCAGCGTCGGGGGGGCGGGAGGGCCGGGCAATGAGCAGTTCTTC
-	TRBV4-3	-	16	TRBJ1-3	CASSQERAYSGNTIYF	TGCGCCAGCAGCCAAGAGCGGGCCTACTCTGGAAACACCATATATTTT
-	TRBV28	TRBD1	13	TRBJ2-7	CASTDRGLDEQYF	TGTGCCAGCACGGACAGGGGGCTCGACGAGCAGTACTTC
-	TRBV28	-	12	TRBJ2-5	CASSPGGATQYF	TGTGCCAGCAGCCCTGGGGGGGCCACCCAGTACTTC
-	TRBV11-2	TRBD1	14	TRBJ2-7	CASSLGLRGTEQYF	TGTGCCAGCAGCTTAGGCCTCAGGGGGACCGAGCAGTACTTC
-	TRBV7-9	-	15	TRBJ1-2	CASIQLPGGSYGYTF	TGTGCCAGCATCCAATTGCCGGGGGGCAGCTATGGCTACACCTTC
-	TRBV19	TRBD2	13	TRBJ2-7	CASMGGREAEQYF	TGTGCCAGTATGGGCGGGAGGGAAGCCGAGCAGTACTTC
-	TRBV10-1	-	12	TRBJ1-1	CASSAGIAEAFF	TGCGCCAGCAGTGCGGGGATCGCTGAAGCTTTCTTT
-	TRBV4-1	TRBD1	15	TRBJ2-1	CASSQAGTGGNEQFF	TGCGCCAGCAGCCAAGCGGGGACAGGGGGGAATGAGCAGTTCTTC
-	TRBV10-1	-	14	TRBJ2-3	CASSESGGTDTQYF	TGCGCCAGCAGTGAGTCAGGGGGCACAGATACGCAGTATTTT
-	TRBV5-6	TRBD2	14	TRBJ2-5	CASSLGSGGETQYF	TGTGCCAGCAGCTTGGGGTCGGGAGGGGAGACCCAGTACTTC
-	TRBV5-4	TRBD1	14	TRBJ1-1	CASSFYRGNTEAFF	TGTGCCAGCAGCTTTTACAGGGGGAACACTGAAGCTTTCTTT
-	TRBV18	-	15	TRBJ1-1	CASSPIGSGPGEAFF	TGTGCCAGCTCACCTATCGGGTCCGGTCCGGGTGAAGCTTTCTTT
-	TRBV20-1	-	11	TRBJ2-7	CSARLAYEQYF	TGCAGTGCTAGACTAGCGTACGAGCAGTACTTC
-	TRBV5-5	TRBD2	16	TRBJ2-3	CASSHGLAGVTDTQYF	TGTGCCAGCAGCCACGGACTAGCGGGGGTCACAGATACGCAGTATTTT
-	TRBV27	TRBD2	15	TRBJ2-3	CASSPWTSGGDTQYF	TGTGCCAGCAGCCCTTGGACTAGCGGGGGAGATACGCAGTATTTT
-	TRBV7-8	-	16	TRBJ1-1	CASSFHEGFGNTEAFF	TGTGCCAGCAGCTTTCACGAGGGTTTTGGGAACACTGAAGCTTTCTTT
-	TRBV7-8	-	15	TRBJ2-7	CASSPRRQGGYEQYF	TGTGCCAGCAGCCCCCGACGTCAAGGGGGCTACGAGCAGTACTTC
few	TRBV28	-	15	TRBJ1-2	CASSITGGNTYGYTF	TGTGCCAGCAGTATAACGGGGGGGAATACCTATGGCTACACCTTC
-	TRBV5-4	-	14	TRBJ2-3	CASSLKSGTDTQYF	TGTGCCAGCAGCTTGAAGTCAGGCACAGATACGCAGTATTTT
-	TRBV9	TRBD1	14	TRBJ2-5	CASSARGQGETQYF	TGTGCCAGCAGCGCCCGGGGACAGGGAGAGACCCAGTACTTC
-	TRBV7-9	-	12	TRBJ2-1	CASVLSVDEQFF	TGTGCCAGCGTCCTGAGTGTAGATGAGCAGTTCTTC
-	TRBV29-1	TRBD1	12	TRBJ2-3	CSVTDRADTQYF	TGCAGCGTTACGGACAGGGCAGATACGCAGTATTTT
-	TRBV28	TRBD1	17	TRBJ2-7	CASSSGGTPGQGSEQYF	TGTGCCAGCAGTTCTGGCGGGACCCCGGGACAGGGGAGTGAGCAGTACTTC
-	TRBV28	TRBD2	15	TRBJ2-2	CASSSPGRGGGELFF	TGTGCCAGCAGTTCTCCCGGACGGGGGGGCGGGGAGCTGTTTTTT
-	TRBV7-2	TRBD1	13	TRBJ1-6	CASRTGDPSPLHF	TGTGCCAGCAGAACAGGGGACCCCTCACCCCTCCACTTT
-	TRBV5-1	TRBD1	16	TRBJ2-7	CASSLATGTGLYEQYF	TGCGCCAGCAGCTTGGCCACCGGGACAGGCTTATACGAGCAGTACTTC
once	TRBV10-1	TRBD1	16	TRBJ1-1	CASSDRTGITNTEAFF	TGCGCCAGCAGTGATAGGACAGGGATCACGAACACTGAAGCTTTCTTT
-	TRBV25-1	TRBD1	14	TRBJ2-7	CASSLGTGFYEQYF	TGTGCCAGCAGCCTTGGGACAGGGTTTTACGAGCAGTACTTC
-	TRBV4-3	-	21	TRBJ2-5	CASSQDPRDRGAGGIKETQYF	TGCGCCAGCAGCCAAGATCCCCGCGACAGGGGGGCGGGGGGTATCAAAGAGACCCAGTACTTC
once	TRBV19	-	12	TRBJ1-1	CASSTSSTEAFF	TGTGCCAGTAGTACCTCCTCGACTGAAGCTTTCTTT
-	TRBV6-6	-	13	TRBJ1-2	CAIGAGEVYGYTF	TGTGCCATCGGGGCGGGGGAGGTATATGGCTACACCTTC
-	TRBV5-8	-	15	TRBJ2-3	CASSLRVGGTDTQYF	TGTGCCAGCAGCTTAAGGGTAGGGGGCACAGATACGCAGTATTTT
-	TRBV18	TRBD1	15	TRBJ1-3	CASSPGTASGNTIYF	TGTGCCAGCTCACCAGGGACAGCCTCTGGAAACACCATATATTTT
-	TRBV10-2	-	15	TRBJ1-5	CASSEFLYSNQPQHF	TGCGCCAGCAGTGAGTTCTTGTATAGCAATCAGCCCCAGCATTTT
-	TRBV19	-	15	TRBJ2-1	CASSGYYPGYNEQFF	TGTGCCAGTAGTGGCTACTACCCCGGCTACAATGAGCAGTTCTTC
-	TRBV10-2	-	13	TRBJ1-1	CASSESRVSEAFF	TGCGCCAGCAGTGAGTCGAGGGTCTCTGAAGCTTTCTTT
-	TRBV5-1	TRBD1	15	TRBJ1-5	CASSLGGQPDQPQHF	TGCGCCAGCAGCTTGGGGGGACAGCCCGATCAGCCCCAGCATTTT
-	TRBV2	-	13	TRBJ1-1	CASSEGVNTEAFF	TGTGCCAGCAGTGAGGGAGTGAACACTGAAGCTTTCTTT
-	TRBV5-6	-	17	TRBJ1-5	CASSLSRGSNSNQPQHF	TGTGCCAGCAGCTTGTCTCGGGGGTCGAATAGCAATCAGCCCCAGCATTTT
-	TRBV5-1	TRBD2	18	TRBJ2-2	CASSLRASGQGDTGELFF	TGCGCCAGCAGCTTGCGAGCTAGCGGCCAAGGTGACACCGGGGAGCTGTTTTTT
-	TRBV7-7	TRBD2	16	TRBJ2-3	CASSPGGAGGTDTQYF	TGTGCCAGCAGCCCTGGCGGAGCGGGGGGCACAGATACGCAGTATTTT
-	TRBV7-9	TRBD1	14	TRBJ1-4	CASSPRDSNEKLFF	TGTGCCAGCAGCCCACGGGACAGCAATGAAAAACTGTTTTTT
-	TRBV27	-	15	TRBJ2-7	CASAVYRDSGFEQYF	TGTGCCAGCGCGGTTTACCGGGACTCAGGGTTCGAGCAGTACTTC
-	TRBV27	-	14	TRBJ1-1	CASSLGRRGTEAFF	TGTGCCAGCAGTTTAGGTCGTCGGGGCACTGAAGCTTTCTTT
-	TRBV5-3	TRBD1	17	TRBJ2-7	CARSRRNNWDSTYEQYF	TGTGCCAGAAGCAGACGAAACAATTGGGACAGTACCTACGAGCAGTACTTC
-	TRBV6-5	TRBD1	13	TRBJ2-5	CASTTTGQETQYF	TGTGCCAGCACTACGACAGGGCAAGAGACCCAGTACTTC
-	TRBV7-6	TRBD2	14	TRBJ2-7	CASSLLGLVDEQYF	TGTGCCAGCAGCTTGCTGGGACTAGTAGACGAGCAGTACTTC
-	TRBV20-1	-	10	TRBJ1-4	CSASSGKLFF	TGCAGTGCTAGTTCCGGGAAACTGTTTTTT
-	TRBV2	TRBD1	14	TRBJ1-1	CASSEGDRGTEAFF	TGTGCCAGCAGTGAAGGGGACAGGGGGACTGAAGCTTTCTTT
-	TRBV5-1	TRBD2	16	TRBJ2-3	CASSGLAGEGGDTQYF	TGCGCCAGCAGCGGATTAGCGGGGGAGGGGGGAGATACGCAGTATTTT
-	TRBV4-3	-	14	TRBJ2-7	CASSRWASSYEQYF	TGCGCCAGCAGCCGGTGGGCATCCTCCTACGAGCAGTACTTC